This TCR beta chain comes out of a study of shared clonotypes between healthy human individuals. General study findings and limits: The authors expected sequencing depth to affect clonotype sharing among donors.

Comments on this clone: Antigen: not known.

Healthy HIV-negative adults with no recent acute infections or vaccinations were recruited as donors. Every contributor of samples was a Caucasian grown-up residing in Nashville, Tennessee. The data were produced by immunoSEQ multiplex PCR, yet TCRdb's version contains in-frame clones alone and is incomplete. The table has fewer than 600,000 clones, roughly three quarters seen once. The length of the CDR3 is 13 residues. V was cut by 6 bases and J by 0 bases, with 8 bases left in between. Looked up from germline, CDR1 is MNHEY and CDR2 is SVGAGI. The chain combines TRBV6-5 with TRBJ1-1; D is undetermined. The sequence was obtained from a woman aged 40 to 50 in good health. Some clones in this sample may be carry-over from other donors' samples. Specimen: PBMCs. CDR3 bases: TGTGCCAGCAGGGTCATGTTGAACACTGAAGCTTTCTTT. It codes for CASRVMLNTEAFF.